This T cell receptor (beta chain) was recorded in a study of CD8+ T cells in alopecia areata. Once RNA had been extracted, it was reverse transcribed into cDNA to act as the sequencing template. Here immunoSEQ multiplex PCR was the method, and the copy in TCRdb shows in-frame clones only, minus some. This sample has 290,000 or so clones, each found more than once. The germline gives CDR1 NSQYPW, CDR2 LRSPGD (reference sequence). The length of the CDR3 is 14 residues. The V end lost 3 bases, the J end lost 1 base, and 8 bases lay between the germline ends. As for this clone: The gene names given are mouse names. The DNA ends 4 residues before the CDR3 does, and the rest of the CDR3 is filled in from the germline J gene. At the DNA level, this CDR3 is encoded by other sequences in the same sample as well.

Cutaneous lymph node cells were pooled, and they were sorted using CD4, CD8alpha, NKG2D, NKG2ACE and other markers. The rearrangement joins TRBV1 to TRBJ2-3; D perhaps matches TRBD1 (5 bases). This TCR was sampled from a C3H/HeJ mouse with alopecia areata. For the strain, the MHC haplotype given is H2-k. Sequencing used CD4+ T cells sorted from a lymph node. This CDR3 is CTCSAATGAETLYF. The CDR3 bases that were read are TGCACCTGCAGTGCGGCGACAGGTGCAGAA.